The present T cell receptor (beta chain) was sequenced within a study of T cell responses to AZD1222 COVID-19 vaccine. Some clones are missing from TCRdb's copy, which holds only in-frame ones; the method was immunoSEQ multiplex PCR. This sample has 150,000 to 200,000 clones; approximately 94% occur once, and the top ten carry 5.1%. General study results and limits: When two AZD1222 doses had been given, Spike-specific TCR breadth and depth rose. Nearly half of the spike-specific TCRs reportedly recognize variant regions that carry no mutations. Clonal diversity may have been underestimated in mostly white British donors.

Notes on this clone: Its antigen is as yet unknown.

This sequence originates from an adult who received the AZD1222 COVID-19 vaccine. This specimen was peripheral blood, taken 28 days after the second AZD1222 dose.

This CDR3 is CASGVGPNTGELFF. The CDR3 bases are TGTGCCTCCGGTGTGGGGCCGAACACCGGGGAGCTGTTTTTT. The chain links TRBV19 to TRBJ2-2, with a possible D match to TRBD1 (5 bases). Germline V gene data show CDR1 as LNHDA and CDR2 as SQIVND (reference sequence). V was trimmed by 11 bases and J by 0 bases, leaving 13 bases between them. The CDR3 spans 14 residues.